One sample yielded the 23 T cell receptor beta chains listed below, sequenced in a study of radiotherapy plus CTLA-4 blockade in lung cancer. Using immunoSEQ multiplex PCR, the repertoire was profiled, and TCRdb retains in-frame clones only, with some absent. The sample contains about 66,000 clones, roughly four fifths of which appear only once. This specimen consisted of peripheral blood, obtained from a patient treated with radiotherapy plus ipilimumab. These receptors were collected from a human donor with non-small cell lung cancer who had a partial response to radiotherapy plus ipilimumab.

The V and J genes are TRBV7-9 and TRBJ1-1; D gene ambiguous. CDR3 length: 12 amino acids. Trimming pared 1 base from V and 7 bases from J, leaving 7 bases between. The V gene's germline CDR1 is SEHNR and CDR2 FQNEAQ (reference sequence). CDR3 DNA: TGTGCCAGCAGCTTAGTCTCAGATGAAGCTTTCTTT. Protein product: CASSLVSDEAFF.

CDR3 nucleotide sequence: TGCGCCAGCAGCTGGGCCGGGACAGCAACTAATGAAAAACTGTTTTTT. Translated, it gives CASSWAGTATNEKLFF. The J gene is TRBJ1-4, the V gene TRBV5-1; 7 bases line up with TRBD1. The CDR3 has 16 residues. Germline lookup yields CDR1 SGHRS and CDR2 YFSETQ. The ends lost 3 bases at V and 0 bases at J; junction bases unmatched: 5.

This chain uses TRBV2 with TRBJ1-3; D call uncertain. CDR1 is SNHLY, CDR2 FYNNEI, per germline. Trimming cost V 2 bases and J 1 base, with 9 bases left between them. The length of the CDR3 is 15 residues. CDR3 bases: TGTGCCAGCAGTGAAATGGGGAGATCTGGAAACACCATATATTTT. Amino acids: CASSEMGRSGNTIYF. The variable domain in full, completed from reference TRBV2 and TRBJ1-3, reads EPEVTQTPSHQVTQMGQEVILRCVPISNHLYFYWYRQILGQKVEFLVSFYNNEISEKSEIFDDQFSVERPDGSNFTLKIRSTKLEDSAMYFCASSEMGRSGNTIYFGEGSWLTVV.

V gene TRBV9 combines with J gene TRBJ2-1; D perhaps matches TRBD1 (5 bases). There are 16 residues in the CDR3. Trimming took off 0 bases at V and 4 bases at J, with 14 bases between the two ends. Per germline, CDR1 SGDLS and CDR2 YYNGEE. This chain's CDR3 is CASSVALQGLYNEQFF. CDR3 DNA: TGTGCCAGCAGCGTAGCTCTGCAGGGCTTATACAATGAGCAGTTCTTC.

The rearrangement uses TRBV5-1 and TRBJ2-1; 12 bases are shared with TRBD2. V was clipped by 0 bases and J by 6 bases; unmatched bases: 7. Per germline, CDR1 SGHRS and CDR2 YFSETQ. The CDR3 runs to 17 residues. Here the CDR3 reads CASSLGPTSGSVNEQFF. The CDR3 nucleotides are TGCGCCAGCAGCTTGGGACCGACTAGCGGGAGTGTCAATGAGCAGTTCTTC.

The V gene is TRBV6-6, the J gene TRBJ1-1, with D tentatively TRBD1 (6 bases). Trimming removed 6 bases at V and 1 base at J, with 9 bases between. The CDR3 is made up of 13 amino acids. Germline values: CDR1 MNHNY, CDR2 SVGAGI (reference sequence). CDR3 bases: TGTGCCAGCAGGACGACAGGGAACACTGAAGCTTTCTTT. Amino acids: CASRTTGNTEAFF.

The gene calls are TRBV19 and TRBJ2-5; TRBD1 aligns across 9 bases. This CDR3 has 16 residues. The trim removed 3 bases at V and 1 base at J, leaving 6 bases unmatched. Germline CDR1 is LNHDA and CDR2 is SQIVND (reference sequence). This chain's CDR3 is CASSMETDRGQETQYF. The CDR3 DNA is TGTGCCAGTAGTATGGAAACGGACAGGGGCCAAGAGACCCAGTACTTC. The full variable domain, its missing parts supplied by reference TRBV19 and TRBJ2-5, is DGGITQSPKYLFRKEGQNVTLSCEQNLNHDAMYWYRQDPGQGLRLIYYSQIVNDFQKGDIAEGYSVSREKKESFPLTVTSAQKNPTAFYLCASSMETDRGQETQYFGPGTRLLVL.

The table lists this clone with a few counts. This chain links TRBV27 with TRBJ2-2; 11 positions match TRBD2. The CDR3 contains 15 residues. CDR1 and CDR2 from the germline V gene are MNHEY and SMNVEV (reference sequence). V lost 6 bases, J lost 3 bases, and 3 bases stayed unmatched. The CDR3 region has the DNA TGTGCCAGCAGACCGGGACTAGCGGACACCGGGGAGCTGTTTTTT. Translating it yields CASRPGLADTGELFF.

The chain combines TRBV19 with TRBJ2-6; 7 bases align to TRBD1. The CDR3 covers 16 residues. The V segment lost 6 bases and the J segment 0 bases; nucleotides outside the gene matches: 5. The V gene's germline CDR1 is LNHDA and CDR2 SQIVND (reference sequence). The DNA of the CDR3 is TGTGCCAGTAGACGAGACAGGGCCTCTGGGGCCAACGTCCTGACTTTC. Residues: CASRRDRASGANVLTF.

The chain joins TRBV5-1 to TRBJ2-5; D is unresolved. V lost 3 bases and J 1 base, leaving 10 bases between the germline ends. The CDR3 consists of 14 residues. The germline V gene encodes CDR1 SGHRS and CDR2 YFSETQ. The CDR3 sequence is CASSSRLRQETQYF. The DNA for the CDR3 is TGCGCCAGCAGCTCTCGACTGCGCCAAGAGACCCAGTACTTC.

This clone has only a few counts. The chain couples TRBV30 to TRBJ1-4; tentatively, D is TRBD1 (5 bases). V was shortened by 0 bases and J by 7 bases, with 12 bases between the two germline ends. There are 14 residues in the CDR3. Looked up from germline, CDR1 is GTSNPN and CDR2 is SVGIG (reference sequence). The DNA for the CDR3 is TGTGCCTGGAGTGTCTGGGGCCAGACTGAAAAACTGTTTTTT. This codes for CAWSVWGQTEKLFF.

The table lists this clone with a few counts. The CDR3 DNA is TGTGCCAGCAGCCGGACAGTTTCGGGTGAAAAACTGTTTTTT. Its protein is CASSRTVSGEKLFF. This chain joins TRBV6-5 and TRBJ1-4; D is possibly TRBD1 (6 bases). Deletions cut 6 bases from V and 7 bases from J, with 15 bases between. The CDR3 has 14 amino acids. The V gene's germline CDR1 is MNHEY and CDR2 SVGAGI.

Here the CDR3 DNA reads TGTGCCAGCAACCCGGGACAGGCGAATCAGCCCCAGCATTTT. Translating it yields CASNPGQANQPQHF. The chain has TRBV6-1 and TRBJ1-5; 8 bases match TRBD1. This CDR3 is built from 14 residues. The trim removed 7 bases at V and 4 bases at J, leaving 6 bases unmatched. Germline V gives CDR1 MNHNS, CDR2 SASEGT.

This clone was seen only a few times. V is TRBV10-2 and J is TRBJ1-3; 8 bases fit TRBD1. The ends lost 3 bases at V and 5 bases at J; junction bases unmatched: 3. The length of the CDR3 is 14 residues. In germline, CDR1 is WSHSY, CDR2 SAAADI. This chain's CDR3 is CASSERQGRNTIYF. For the CDR3, the DNA is TGCGCCAGCAGTGAACGACAGGGGAGAAACACCATATATTTT.

This rearrangement joins TRBV10-3 to TRBJ1-2; 7 bases agree with TRBD1. CDR1 is ENHRY and CDR2 is SYGVKD in the germline V gene. The CDR3 covers 16 residues. V shed 2 bases, J shed 0 bases, and the junction held 6 bases outside the gene matches. CDR3 loop: CAISEGTAISNYGYTF. CDR3 bases: TGTGCCATCAGTGAGGGGACAGCTATTTCTAACTATGGCTACACCTTC.

The chain combines TRBV21-1 with TRBJ2-7; the D call in the table, TRBD2, was not verified against the DNA. TRBV21-1 is classified as a pseudogene. The CDR3 is 14 residues long. CDR3 DNA: TGTGCCAGCAGCAAGCCCGGGAGGCTCTACGAGCAGTACTTC. This sequence encodes CASSKPGRLYEQYF.

V and J are TRBV19 and TRBJ2-1, with 9 bases identical to TRBD2. Germline V lookup: CDR1 LNHDA, CDR2 SQIVND (reference sequence). The length of the CDR3 is 14 residues. V trimming: 6 bases; J trimming: 4 bases; junction bases outside the gene matches: 4. Written as DNA, the CDR3 is TGTGCCAGTAGGCCTAGCGGGGTTTACAATGAGCAGTTCTTC. It yields the protein CASRPSGVYNEQFF.

The V and J genes are TRBV6-1 and TRBJ2-2; D is ambiguous. V shed 4 bases and J shed 5 bases, with 11 bases lying between them. The CDR3 runs 14 residues. The germline V gene encodes CDR1 MNHNS and CDR2 SASEGT. CDR3 residues: CASSGGPATGELFF. The CDR3 DNA sequence: TGTGCCAGCAGTGGTGGGCCAGCAACCGGGGAGCTGTTTTTT.

The chain joins TRBV5-5 to TRBJ1-4, with TRBD1 matching 10 bases. The CDR3 is 15 amino acids. After removal of 3 bases from V and 7 bases from J, the junction contained 6 bases not matched to a gene. The V gene's germline CDR1 is SGHKS and CDR2 YYEKEE (reference sequence). This chain's CDR3 is CASSSRQGAGEKLFF. As DNA, the CDR3 is TGTGCCAGCAGCTCCAGACAGGGGGCGGGTGAAAAACTGTTTTTT.

V gene TRBV2 combines with J gene TRBJ2-2, with TRBD2 matching 9 bases. The CDR3 loop spans 15 amino acids. The ends lost 3 bases at V and 6 bases at J; junction bases unmatched: 5. CDR1 and CDR2 (germline): SNHLY, FYNNEI. The CDR3 sequence is CASSDLREGPGELFF. The CDR3 region has the DNA TGTGCCAGCAGTGATTTGCGGGAGGGCCCCGGGGAGCTGTTTTTT.

The genes are TRBV19 and TRBJ2-1; 7 nucleotides agree with TRBD2. Germline assignment: CDR1 LNHDA and CDR2 SQIVND (reference sequence). The CDR3 has 14 residues. J was trimmed by 5 bases and V by 10 bases; bases with no gene match: 11. The CDR3 reads CAISRGGSNNEQFF. The DNA of the CDR3 is TGTGCCATTTCGAGGGGCGGGAGTAACAATGAGCAGTTCTTC.

The CDR3 is CSYTRSPDTQYF. The CDR3 DNA is TGCAGCTATACTAGGTCCCCAGATACGCAGTATTTT. This chain links TRBV29-1 with TRBJ2-3, with TRBD2 as a possible D gene (5 bases). Per the germline V gene, CDR1 is SQVTM and CDR2 is ANQGSEA. This CDR3 comprises 12 residues. V dropped 8 bases and J dropped 4 bases, with 13 bases sitting between them.

This clone was seen only once. The chain has TRBV5-1 and TRBJ2-2, with 9 bases aligning to TRBD1. After removal of 4 bases from V and 3 bases from J, the junction contained 4 bases not matched to a gene. Germline V gene sequence: CDR1 SGHRS, CDR2 YFSETQ. This CDR3 has 15 residues. CDR3 loop: CASSGTGSDTGELFF. The DNA of the CDR3 is TGCGCCAGCAGCGGGACAGGGTCGGACACCGGGGAGCTGTTTTTT. Together with reference TRBV5-1 and TRBJ2-2, the CDR3 gives the full variable domain: KAGVTQTPRYLIKTRGQQVTLSCSPISGHRSVSWYQQTPGQGLQFLFEYFSETQRNKGNFPGRFSGRQFSNSRSEMNVSTLELGDSALYLCASSGTGSDTGELFFGEGSRLTVL.